This T cell receptor beta chain comes out of a study of response to subunit inactivated influenza vaccine. Findings and limits, study-wide: The study's authors posited that every seasonal influenza vaccination enlists few new T cells.

Via MiXCR, TCRdb re-called the RT-PCR reads, giving one row per CDR3 protein. The table has roughly 710,000 distinct CDR3 sequences, 12% to 15% seen once. Germline lookup yields CDR1 SGHRS and CDR2 YFSETQ. The V end was cut by 4 bases, the J end by 7 bases, with 17 bases between. The CDR3 length is 14 residues. In regard to this clonotype: Antigen: not known.

The sequenced sample was PBMCs from blood, obtained about 14 days before vaccination. The origin of this receptor is a man aged 50 or older who received an inactivated influenza vaccine. The chain employs TRBV5-1 and TRBJ2-5; D possibly corresponds to TRBD2 (5 bases). Written as DNA, the CDR3 is TGCGCCAGCAGCCCTGAGGGCCCCCCGTGGACCCAGTACTTC. Its protein is CASSPEGPPWTQYF.